This T cell receptor (beta chain) was recorded in a study of T cells in tuberculosis. Time point noted: new active TB diagnosis, blood taken before or within 7 days of starting treatment. Active tuberculosis patients were new diagnoses, HIV-seronegative, South African, and aged 18 years or older. Confirmation came from sputum smear and/or culture positivity for M. tuberculosis. The trim removed 8 bases at V and 8 bases at J, leaving 3 bases unmatched. The CDR3 runs 12 residues. CDR1 and CDR2 (germline): SNHLY, FYNNEI. This clone came up a few times. The antigen remains unidentified. Sequenced by immunoSEQ multiplex PCR; TCRdb stores in-frame clones only, minus some. The table records 30,000 to 40,000 clones, approximately 90% of them present only once. Study-wide findings and caveats: Smaller distances to GMM-specific TCRs suggested their expansion in active tuberculosis. A GMM-specific repertoire classifier reached 75% to 90% accuracy, AUROC 0.90.

This clonotype was sampled from an adult with tuberculosis. The chain carries TRBV2 and TRBJ2-1, with TRBD1 matching over 10 bases. The specimen was PBMCs, collected at tuberculosis diagnosis. CDR3 loop: CASVDRGDEQFF. For the CDR3, the DNA is TGTGCCAGCGTGGACAGGGGGGATGAGCAGTTCTTC.